These 32 T cell receptor beta chains were all obtained from the same sample, sequenced in a study of blood T cells in healthy people across ages. A second 7 to 11 cycle PCR used barcoded and J-beta primers. MiXCR, applied by TCRdb to the 5' RACE reads, yields one record per CDR3 protein. The repertoire holds 650,000 to 900,000 distinct CDR3 sequences, roughly 60% seen once, with about 30% in the top ten. Sequenced sample: blood. The receptors shown here come from a man in his thirties or forties in good health.

The sample holds a few counts of this clonotype. The CDR3 sequence: CASSLGVMGYNEQFF. The CDR3 DNA is TGTGCCAGCAGCCTAGGGGTAATGGGCTACAATGAGCAGTTCTTC. The rearrangement joins TRBV12-3 or TRBV12-4 to TRBJ2-1, with a possible D match to TRBD1 (5 bases). The V and J ends lost 6 bases and 3 bases respectively, with 15 bases between them. This CDR3 has 15 residues.

A few counts support this clonotype. The chain uses TRBV6-5 and TRBJ2-1; D may correspond to TRBD1 or TRBD2 (7 bases each). The V gene lost 5 bases and the J gene lost 8 bases, with 16 bases spanning the gap. CDR1 and CDR2 (germline): MNHEY, SVGAGI. The length of the CDR3 is 14 residues. This CDR3 is CASSQGGGRDEQFF. The DNA of the CDR3 is TGTGCCAGCAGTCAGGGGGGTGGGAGGGATGAGCAGTTCTTC.

This clonotype showed up just a few times. This chain joins TRBV10-3 and TRBJ2-5; no clear D. The CDR3 loop spans 14 amino acids. The V and J ends lost 0 bases and 5 bases respectively, with 10 bases between them. From germline, CDR1 is ENHRY and CDR2 SYGVKD. The CDR3 nucleotides read TGTGCCATCAGTGAGTCACTGCGTGGGGAGACCCAGTACTTC. Translation: CAISESLRGETQYF.

This chain connects TRBV6-5 to TRBJ2-5; maybe TRBD2 (5 bases). Germline V gene data show CDR1 as MNHEY and CDR2 as SVGAGI. The CDR3 contains 12 residues. Trimming took 8 bases from V and 11 from J, leaving 18 bases between them. The DNA of the CDR3 is TGTGCCAGCGGGGAGACTGACCTGGAGCAGTACTTC. Translating it yields CASGETDLEQYF.

This clonotype was seen a few times. V is TRBV2 and J is TRBJ2-1, with TRBD1 matching over 7 bases. CDR3 size: 14 residues. Germline assignment: CDR1 SNHLY and CDR2 FYNNEI. With 6 bases clipped from V and 5 bases from J, the junction kept 7 bases outside the gene matches. CDR3 sequence (DNA): TGTGCCAGCAGGAGAAGGACAGGCGACAATGAGCAGTTCTTC. This codes for CASRRRTGDNEQFF.

This clonotype was found once. V usage is TRBV20-1 and J usage is TRBJ1-1; D gene unclear. Germline lookup yields CDR1 DFQATT and CDR2 SNEGSKA (reference sequence). The ends were cut back, 3 bases at V and 5 bases at J, with 19 bases in the middle. The CDR3 covers 15 residues. CDR3 sequence reads: CSASDDGKGGTEAFF. In DNA form, the CDR3 reads TGCAGTGCTAGCGACGATGGGAAGGGAGGGACTGAAGCTTTCTTT.

The chain combines TRBV29-1 with TRBJ1-2; D is possibly TRBD1 (6 bases). V was shortened by 4 bases and J by 4 bases, with 13 bases between the two germline ends. The germline gives CDR1 SQVTM, CDR2 ANQGSEA. This CDR3 spans 13 amino acids. CDR3 amino acids: CSVAGGGFYGYTF. The DNA of the CDR3 is TGCAGCGTTGCGGGAGGGGGGTTCTATGGCTACACCTTC.

The chain recombines TRBV7-8 with TRBJ2-6; D unresolved. This CDR3 region has 15 residues. Trimming shortened V by 6 bases and J by 2 bases, and 11 bases separated the two germline ends. Germline-derived CDR1 and CDR2 are SGHVS and FQNEAQ. The CDR3 is CASRQPRPGANVLTF. For the CDR3, the DNA is TGTGCCAGCAGACAACCCCGGCCTGGGGCCAACGTCCTGACTTTC.

J is TRBJ2-5 and V is TRBV28; D perhaps matches TRBD1 (6 bases). TRBJ2-7 matches the DNA end more closely, so the J call is doubtful. CDR1 MDHEN and CDR2 SYDVKM come from the germline V gene. This CDR3 has 14 amino acids. The CDR3 here is CASMDTRGNYEQYF. Written as DNA, the CDR3 is TGTGCCAGCATGGATACGAGGGGGAATTACGAGCAGTACTTC.

This rearrangement joins TRBV6-6 to TRBJ1-2; D not resolved. Germline V gene sequence: CDR1 MNHNY, CDR2 SVGAGI (reference sequence). There are 11 residues in the CDR3. The germline V and J ends were trimmed by 7 bases and 5 bases, with 8 bases remaining between them. CDR3 amino acids: CASMMGYGYTF. CDR3 nucleotides: TGTGCCAGCATGATGGGTTATGGCTACACCTTC.

The table lists this clonotype with a few counts. The chain links TRBV7-2 to TRBJ2-3; 8 bases fit TRBD2. The CDR3 is 20 residues long. With V trimmed by 5 bases and J by 0 bases, 19 bases remained unmatched. The germline V gene encodes CDR1 SGHTA and CDR2 FQGNSA. The CDR3 spells CASSPPWGRAKRGSTDTQYF. DNA of the CDR3: TGTGCCAGCAGCCCCCCATGGGGACGGGCTAAGCGGGGGAGCACAGATACGCAGTATTTT.

CDR3 sequence reads: CASGTSSGETQYF. CDR3 DNA sequence: TGCGCCAGCGGGACTAGCTCTGGGGAGACCCAGTACTTC. The chain is built from TRBV5-1 and TRBJ2-7; 9 bases fit TRBD2. The J call may be wrong; the DNA end is better matched by TRBJ2-5. This CDR3 comprises 13 residues. From germline, CDR1 is SGHRS and CDR2 YFSETQ.

The chain links TRBV7-2 to TRBJ1-2; D unclear. This CDR3 region has 12 residues. Looked up from germline, CDR1 is SGHTA and CDR2 is FQGNSA. Trimming removed 7 bases from V and 7 bases from J, with 13 bases in between. CDR3 coding DNA: TGTGCCAGCACGCCATGGGGTGCTGGCTACACCTTC. This encodes CASTPWGAGYTF.

CDR3 sequence (DNA): TGTGCCAGCACACAACTAGAGTACAATGAGCAGTACTTC. This encodes CASTQLEYNEQYF. The chain recombines TRBV7-2 with TRBJ2-1, with D possibly TRBD2 on 5 matching bases. The last part of the DNA fits TRBJ2-7 better; the J call may be wrong. This CDR3 has 13 amino acids. In germline, CDR1 is SGHTA, CDR2 FQGNSA.

The V gene is TRBV7-2, the J gene TRBJ2-7; D possibly uses TRBD1 or TRBD2 (5 bases each). Trimming took 5 bases from V and 4 from J, leaving 15 bases between them. The germline CDR1 and CDR2 sequences are SGHTA and FQGNSA. The CDR3 is 14 amino acids. Here the CDR3 reads CASSPRDAYYEQYF. The CDR3 nucleotides read TGTGCCAGCAGCCCCCGGGACGCTTATTACGAGCAGTACTTC.

This clonotype was observed once. The chain has TRBV2 and TRBJ2-1; D may correspond to TRBD1 or TRBD2 (7 bases each). The ends were cut back, 7 bases at V and 0 bases at J, with 13 bases in the middle. The CDR3 extends over 15 amino acids. Germline lookup yields CDR1 SNHLY and CDR2 FYNNEI. The CDR3 loop reads CASKGEGASYNEQFF. The CDR3 nucleotides read TGTGCCAGCAAGGGGGAGGGGGCCTCCTACAATGAGCAGTTCTTC.

In this sample, this clonotype turned up a few times. The chain carries TRBV12-3 or TRBV12-4 and TRBJ2-6; D might be TRBD1 (6 bases). The CDR3 sequence is 16 residues long. The V end was cut by 4 bases, the J end by 4 bases, with 14 bases between. CDR3 in DNA: TGTGCCAGCAGTTCGTCAGGGGTTTCCGGGGCCAACGTCCTGACTTTC. This codes for CASSSSGVSGANVLTF.

V usage is TRBV29-1 and J usage is TRBJ2-1; possibly TRBD2 for D (5 bases). Germline CDR1 and CDR2: SQVTM and ANQGSEA. This CDR3 spans 16 amino acids. V lost 4 bases to trimming and J lost 0 bases, with 16 bases between them. CDR3 sequence reads: CSVVPIAHSSYNEQFF. CDR3 nucleotides: TGCAGCGTTGTCCCCATAGCGCACAGCTCCTACAATGAGCAGTTCTTC.

The rearrangement joins TRBV4-3 to TRBJ1-2; a possible D gene is TRBD1 (6 bases). The CDR3 contains 13 residues. From germline, CDR1 is LGHNA and CDR2 YSLEER. V lost 3 bases and J lost 8, with 13 bases in between. The CDR3 reads CASSQNRADGYTF. In DNA, the CDR3 is TGCGCCAGCAGCCAGAACAGGGCGGACGGCTACACCTTC.

The genes are TRBV29-1 and TRBJ2-1; TRBD2 agrees at 10 bases. CDR3 size: 14 residues. Trimming took 8 bases from V and 4 from J; bases not matched to a gene: 8. Germline CDR1 SQVTM, CDR2 ANQGSEA. The DNA for the CDR3 is TGCAGCCGCAAGCGGGGGGGCATATACAATGAGCAGTTCTTC. It specifies CSRKRGGIYNEQFF.

This clonotype was seen only once. This rearrangement joins TRBV7-2 to TRBJ2-3; D is undetermined. Trimming stripped 4 bases from V and 4 bases from J, with 15 bases between. The CDR3 is made up of 15 amino acids. Per the germline V gene, CDR1 is SGHTA and CDR2 is FQGNSA. CDR3 sequence: CASSSWTNLADTQYF. DNA of the CDR3: TGTGCCAGCAGCTCTTGGACGAACTTGGCAGATACGCAGTATTTT.

The chain employs TRBV9 and TRBJ2-3; D possibly matches TRBD1 or TRBD2 (5 bases each). Trimming took off 3 bases at V and 2 bases at J, with 13 bases between the two ends. CDR3 length equals 15 residues. Germline V gene sequence: CDR1 SGDLS, CDR2 YYNGEE. The DNA for the CDR3 is TGTGCCAGCAGCGCAACCGGGACGGACACAGATACGCAGTATTTT. Its translation is CASSATGTDTDTQYF.

This clonotype occurred a few times. The V and J genes are TRBV12-3 or TRBV12-4 and TRBJ2-7, with 7 bases that match TRBD1. The J segment lost 0 bases and the V segment lost 10 bases, leaving 9 bases of the junction unmatched. The CDR3 is 14 amino acids. The CDR3 region has the DNA TGTGCCACTACGCCAGGGGGTTTCTCCTACGAGCAGTACTTC. It encodes CATTPGGFSYEQYF.

This clonotype was seen ten or more times. The V gene is TRBV12-3 or TRBV12-4, the J gene TRBJ2-1; 9 nucleotides agree with TRBD2. V gave up 1 base and J gave up 7 bases; unmatched junction bases: 2. This CDR3 is 14 amino acids long. The CDR3 coding sequence is TGTGCCAGCAGTTTAGTAGCGGGGGAGAATGAGCAGTTCTTC. This codes for CASSLVAGENEQFF.

J is TRBJ2-1 and V is TRBV12-3 or TRBV12-4; D gene uncertain. V was shortened by 5 bases and J by 6 bases, with 20 bases between the two germline ends. The CDR3 runs 16 residues. CDR3 sequence: CASSPTGPRVSNEQFF. CDR3 nucleotides: TGTGCCAGCAGTCCCACCGGGCCCCGTGTTTCCAATGAGCAGTTCTTC.

This rearrangement joins TRBV7-2 to TRBJ2-3; no clear D. This CDR3 is 12 amino acids long. Germline V gene lookup returns CDR1 SGHTA and CDR2 FQGNSA. V lost 4 bases and J lost 4, with 6 bases in between. The DNA for the CDR3 is TGTGCCAGCAGCTACCTGGCAGATACGCAGTATTTT. Its protein is CASSYLADTQYF.

CDR3 nucleotides: TGTGCCACCAGCAGAGATAAGAGGGGTAAGCAGTTCTTC. Translated, it gives CATSRDKRGKQFF. J is TRBJ2-1 and V is TRBV15, with D perhaps assigned TRBD1 or TRBD2 (5 bases each). CDR1 is LNHNV, CDR2 YYDKDF, per germline (reference sequence). CDR3 size: 13 residues. Trimming shortened V by 0 bases and J by 11 bases, and 11 bases separated the two germline ends.

This clonotype was counted between two and nine times. The chain uses TRBV20-1 and TRBJ2-1; 11 nucleotides align to TRBD2. The CDR3 has 16 residues. CDR1 is DFQATT, CDR2 SNEGSKA, per germline (reference sequence). V lost 5 bases, J lost 1 base, and 7 bases stayed unmatched. CDR3 nucleotide sequence: TGCAGTGCTGGATCAGGGACTAGCGGTTCCTACAATGAGCAGTTCTTC. It specifies CSAGSGTSGSYNEQFF.

The V gene is TRBV6-5, the J gene TRBJ2-5; 8 positions match TRBD1. CDR3 length: 17 residues. Germline V gene sequence: CDR1 MNHEY, CDR2 SVGAGI. Losses at the gene ends were 0 bases for V and 5 bases for J; bases not matched to a gene: 11. The CDR3 region has the DNA TGTGCCAGCAGTTACTCGATTTTGGCAGGGGGCCTCGAGACCCAGTACTTC. It yields the protein CASSYSILAGGLETQYF.

The chain combines TRBV9 with TRBJ2-3; D is uncertain. Trimming cost V 0 bases and J 5 bases, with 10 bases left between them. The CDR3 loop spans 14 amino acids. CDR1 SGDLS and CDR2 YYNGEE come from the germline V gene. The CDR3 bases are TGTGCCAGCAGCGTAGCGCCGGGTGAAGATACGCAGTATTTT. Encoded protein: CASSVAPGEDTQYF.

The J gene is TRBJ2-3, the V gene TRBV9, with D unresolved. The CDR3 has 14 residues. Germline V lookup: CDR1 SGDLS, CDR2 YYNGEE. With 0 bases removed from V and 2 bases from J, the gap between germline ends came to 7 bases. The DNA for the CDR3 is TGTGCCAGCAGCGTAGGATGGCTCACAGATACGCAGTATTTT. Protein sequence: CASSVGWLTDTQYF.

The chain links TRBV6-2 or TRBV6-3 to TRBJ2-5; TRBD1 might be the D (7 bases). Germline CDR1 reads MNHEY; CDR2 reads SVGEGT. The CDR3 has 15 amino acids. V gave up 6 bases and J gave up 4 bases, with 18 bases separating them. CDR3 residues: CASRPTGEVGETQYF. CDR3 nucleotides: TGTGCCAGCAGGCCTACAGGGGAGGTAGGAGAGACCCAGTACTTC.